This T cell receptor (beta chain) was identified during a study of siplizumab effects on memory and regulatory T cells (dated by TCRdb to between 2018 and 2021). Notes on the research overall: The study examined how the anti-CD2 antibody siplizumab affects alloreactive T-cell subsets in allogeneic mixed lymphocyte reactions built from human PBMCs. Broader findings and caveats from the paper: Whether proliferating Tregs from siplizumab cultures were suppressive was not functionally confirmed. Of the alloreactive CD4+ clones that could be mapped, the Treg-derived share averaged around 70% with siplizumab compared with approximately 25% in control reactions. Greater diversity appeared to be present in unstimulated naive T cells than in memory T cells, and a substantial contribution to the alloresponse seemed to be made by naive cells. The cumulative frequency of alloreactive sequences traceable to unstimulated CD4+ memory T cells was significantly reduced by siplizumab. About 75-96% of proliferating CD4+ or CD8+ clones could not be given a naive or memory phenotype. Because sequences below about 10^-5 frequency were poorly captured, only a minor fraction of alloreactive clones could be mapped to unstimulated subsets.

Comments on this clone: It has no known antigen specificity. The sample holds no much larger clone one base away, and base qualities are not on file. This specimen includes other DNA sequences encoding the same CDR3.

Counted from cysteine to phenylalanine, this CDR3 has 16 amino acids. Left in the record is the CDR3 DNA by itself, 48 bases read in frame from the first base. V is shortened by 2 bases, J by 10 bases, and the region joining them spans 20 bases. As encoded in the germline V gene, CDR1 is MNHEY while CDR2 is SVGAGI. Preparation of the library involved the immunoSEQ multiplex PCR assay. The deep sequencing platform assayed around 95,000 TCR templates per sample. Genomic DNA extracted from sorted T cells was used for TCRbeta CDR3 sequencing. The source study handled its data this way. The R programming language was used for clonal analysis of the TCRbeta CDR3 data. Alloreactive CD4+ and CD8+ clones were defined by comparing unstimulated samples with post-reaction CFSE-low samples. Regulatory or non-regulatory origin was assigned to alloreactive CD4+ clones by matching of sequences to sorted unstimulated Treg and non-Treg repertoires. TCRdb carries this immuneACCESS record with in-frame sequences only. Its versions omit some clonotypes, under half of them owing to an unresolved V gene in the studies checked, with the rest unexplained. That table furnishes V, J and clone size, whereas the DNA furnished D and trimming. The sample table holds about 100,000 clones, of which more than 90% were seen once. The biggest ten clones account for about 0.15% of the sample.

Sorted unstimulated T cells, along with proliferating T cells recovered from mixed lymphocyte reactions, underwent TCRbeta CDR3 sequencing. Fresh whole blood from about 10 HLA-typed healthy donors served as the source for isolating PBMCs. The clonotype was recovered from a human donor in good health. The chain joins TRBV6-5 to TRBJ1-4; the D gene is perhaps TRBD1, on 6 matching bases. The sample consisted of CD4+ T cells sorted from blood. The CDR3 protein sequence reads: CASSYSGPGEFGKLFF. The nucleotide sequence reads TGTGCCAGCAGTTACAGCGGACCAGGGGAATTTGGAAAACTGTTTTTT.